This TCR beta chain derives from a study of T cell responses to AZD1222 COVID-19 vaccine. For the study at large: Second doses at about 4 or about 12 weeks were pooled.

As regards this clone: The antigen is not known.

Study results and limitations: Sampling captured repertoires only after the peak T cell response. Seropositive at baseline were only a handful of AZD1222 recipients. Epitopes outside B.1.351 and B.1.1.7 mutated regions reportedly drew nearly half of spike TCRs.

The CDR3 length is 16 residues. Germline V gene sequence: CDR1 ENHRY, CDR2 SYGVKD. V lost 6 bases, J lost 3 bases, and 9 bases stayed unmatched. Sequencing used immunoSEQ multiplex PCR; TCRdb keeps in-frame clones, though not all of them. The table includes under 200,000 clones, roughly nine tenths detected once. The sequence derives from an adult in good health. The sequenced sample was peripheral blood, obtained on day 0 of AZD1222 vaccination. V is TRBV10-3 and J is TRBJ2-2; 8 bases line up with TRBD2. CDR3 in amino acids: CAIRQGGRLDTGELFF. CDR3 nucleotides: TGTGCCATCAGACAGGGCGGGAGGCTCGACACCGGGGAGCTGTTTTTT.